This TCR beta chain came from a study of cytomegalovirus exposure and HLA in healthy donors. This CDR3 is built from 15 residues. The ends were cut back, 4 bases at V and 7 bases at J, with 16 bases in the middle. Germline assignment: CDR1 MNHEY and CDR2 SMNVEV (reference sequence). As for this clone: The target antigen is unknown.

General observations from the study: Judged likely to be a sequencing artifact was a cluster of highly shared sequence variants. Most TCR sequences showed up rarely, but some public TCRs showed up in many donors.

PCR employed 60 Vbeta and 13 Jbeta primers. Sequencing was performed with immunoSEQ multiplex PCR; in TCRdb, only in-frame clones are kept and a portion is missing. The sample has about 130,000 clones; about three quarters are singletons. Sequencing was done on a sample of PBMCs. The receptor was isolated from a man in his fifties in good health and CMV-seronegative. The rearrangement joins TRBV27 to TRBJ2-2; a weak D match, TRBD1 (5 bases). CDR3 bases: TGTGCCAGCAGTTCATTAGTAAGGGGTGTCGGGGAGCTGTTTTTT. Translated: CASSSLVRGVGELFF.